The next 22 T cell receptor beta chains were all read from a single sample in a study of T cells in Graves' hyperthyroidism and ophthalmopathy. TCR beta CDR3 region amplification was performed from RNA transcripts. A set of HTBI primers served as the primers for a first-round RT-PCR of the TCR CDR3. Using its own MiXCR run on the multiplex PCR reads, TCRdb lists one record per CDR3 protein. The table shows 350,000 or so distinct CDR3 sequences, with 15% to 20% occurring only once. Input material: blood. The receptors come from a woman in her forties with Graves' ophthalmopathy.

This clonotype showed up many times. The chain uses TRBV12-3 or TRBV12-4 and TRBJ2-2; no reliable D call. The CDR3 is 14 amino acids. Between the trimmed V and J ends, which lost 6 bases and 4 bases, there was a span of 12 bases. CDR3 region: CASRPDTFTGELFF. In DNA form, the CDR3 reads TGTGCCAGCAGACCCGACACGTTCACCGGGGAGCTGTTTTTT.

Comments on this clonotype: The germline gene is not matched at one end of the junction; a read error may be the cause. The V call is TRBV28, the J call TRBJ2-7, with 7 bases lining up with TRBD1. The CDR3 covers 15 residues. Per germline, CDR1 MDHEN and CDR2 SYDVKM. CDR3 sequence: CVSTQGGSIYEPQYF. The CDR3, as DNA: TGTGTCAGCACCCAAGGGGGCAGTATCTACGAGCCGCAGTACTTC.

The rearrangement links TRBV20-1 to TRBJ1-1, with a possible D match to TRBD1 (6 bases). CDR1 DFQATT and CDR2 SNEGSKA come from the germline V gene (reference sequence). This CDR3 spans 17 amino acids. Between the trimmed V and J ends, which lost 2 bases and 1 base, there was a span of 20 bases. The CDR3 nucleotides read TGCAGTGCTAGAACCCAGTGGGGGCAGGGGAGGAACACTGAAGCTTTCTTT. Encoded protein: CSARTQWGQGRNTEAFF.

This clonotype was seen at least ten times. The chain uses TRBV28 and TRBJ2-5; a weak D match, TRBD1 (6 bases). Trimming cost V 5 bases and J 2 bases, with 18 bases left between them. Germline V lookup: CDR1 MDHEN, CDR2 SYDVKM. There are 16 residues in the CDR3. The CDR3 nucleotides are TGTGCCAGCAGTCGGGCCGACAGGTTTGGACAAGAGACCCAGTACTTC. Its protein is CASSRADRFGQETQYF.

This clonotype was counted at least ten times. V usage is TRBV6-2 or TRBV6-3 and J usage is TRBJ2-2, with 11 bases fitting TRBD2. The V gene end was trimmed by 2 bases and the J gene end by 2 bases; junction bases not matched to a gene: 4. Germline CDR1 and CDR2: MNHEY and SVGEGT. The CDR3 runs to 17 residues. The CDR3: CASSYPGLAENTGELFF. The CDR3 DNA sequence: TGTGCCAGCAGTTACCCGGGACTAGCGGAAAACACCGGGGAGCTGTTTTTT.

This clonotype has at least ten counts. This sequence joins TRBV5-4 and TRBJ2-7; weak D call: TRBD2 (6 bases). In germline, CDR1 is SGHNT, CDR2 YYREEE (reference sequence). The CDR3 contains 15 residues. V was cut by 0 bases and J by 4 bases, with 14 bases left in between. The CDR3 spells CASSLEGVGTYEQYF. In DNA, the CDR3 is TGTGCCAGCAGCTTGGAAGGTGTGGGGACTTACGAGCAGTACTTC.

This clonotype came up many times. V usage is TRBV6-4 and J usage is TRBJ1-1, with 8 bases that match TRBD1. The CDR3 loop spans 17 amino acids. V was pared by 5 bases and J by 1 base, with 12 bases of the junction left unmatched. Germline CDR1 and CDR2: MRHNA and SNTAGT. CDR3 bases: TGTGCCAGCAGTCCGCCAATAGGACAGGGAGAGAACACTGAAGCTTTCTTT. Translating it yields CASSPPIGQGENTEAFF.

A word on this clonotype: Compared with germline, one end of the junction differs, possibly owing to a read error. The chain combines TRBV7-7 with TRBJ2-2; 9 bases match TRBD1. The length of the CDR3 is 15 residues. Germline V gene lookup returns CDR1 SSHAT and CDR2 FNYEAQ (reference sequence). This chain's CDR3 is CASSRDRGATGELFF. The CDR3 region has the DNA TGTGCTAGCAGCCGCGACAGGGGGGCCACCGGGGAGCTGTTTTTT.

This clonotype has a count of ten or more. V is TRBV4-2 and J is TRBJ2-7, with D maybe TRBD1 (5 bases). With 0 bases removed from V and 7 bases from J, the gap between germline ends came to 16 bases. Germline CDR1 is LGHNA and CDR2 is YNFKEQ. The CDR3 runs to 15 residues. CDR3 DNA sequence: TGTGCCAGCAGCCAAGATTACCCCATCCACAGGGAGCAGTACTTC. The encoded protein is CASSQDYPIHREQYF.

This clonotype was found a few times. One junction end disagrees with the germline gene, perhaps due to a read error. This sequence joins TRBV6-4 and TRBJ1-2; D is ambiguous. This CDR3 spans 9 amino acids. The germline V gene encodes CDR1 MRHNA and CDR2 SNTAGT. Written as DNA, the CDR3 is TGTGCCCACCTTTTGGGCTGCACCTTC. Encoded protein: CAHLLGCTF.

This clonotype was seen many times. V gene TRBV28 combines with J gene TRBJ2-2; 8 bases are shared with TRBD1. CDR1 and CDR2 from the germline V gene are MDHEN and SYDVKM. This CDR3 is 15 amino acids long. V trimming: 3 bases; J trimming: 3 bases; junction bases outside the gene matches: 3. Written as DNA, the CDR3 is TGTGCCAGCAGTTTTCAGGACAGGGACACCGGGGAGCTGTTTTTT. Translating gives CASSFQDRDTGELFF.

This clonotype was picked up many times. V usage is TRBV7-8 and J usage is TRBJ2-2; TRBD1 matches 7 bases. Germline-derived CDR1 and CDR2 are SGHVS and FQNEAQ. The CDR3 consists of 14 residues. The trim removed 5 bases at V and 4 bases at J, leaving 4 bases unmatched. CDR3 nucleotide sequence: TGTGCCAGCAGCAACCGGACAGGCACCGGGGAGCTGTTTTTT. Its protein product is CASSNRTGTGELFF.

The table lists this clonotype with many counts. The rearrangement joins TRBV6-1 to TRBJ1-3; the D gene is possibly TRBD1 (6 bases). Germline CDR1 is MNHNS and CDR2 is SASEGT. Trimming shortened V by 9 bases and J by 0 bases, and 12 bases separated the two germline ends. The CDR3 covers 14 residues. As DNA, the CDR3 is TGTGCCAGTACGGACAGTAACTCTGGAAACACCATATATTTT. Protein product: CASTDSNSGNTIYF.

The chain combines TRBV28 with TRBJ1-2; D uncertain. Germline V CDR1 and CDR2: MDHEN, SYDVKM. V gave up 5 bases and J gave up 1 base, with 17 bases separating them. The CDR3 has 16 residues. CDR3: CASSGRTVGNNYGYTF. DNA of the CDR3: TGTGCCAGCAGTGGAAGAACAGTGGGGAATAACTATGGCTACACCTTC.

Comments on this clonotype: This is likely a read error, given that the CDR3 carries no conserved phenylalanine or tryptophan at its end. The chain carries TRBV5-6 and TRBJ2-7, with unresolved D. The V end lost 0 bases, the J end lost 3 bases, and 7 bases lay between the germline ends. Germline V gene data show CDR1 as SGHDT and CDR2 as YYEEEE. The CDR3 totals 13 residues. The CDR3 DNA sequence: TGTGCCAGCAGCTTGGGGGCAGACTACGAGCAGTACCTC. Its translation is CASSLGADYEQYL.

This clonotype occurred a few times. A much larger clone differs by one base, so this may be a read error. V usage is TRBV7-3 and J usage is TRBJ2-6; D possibly corresponds to TRBD2 (7 bases). Germline V lookup: CDR1 SGHTA, CDR2 FQGTGA. This CDR3 is 18 amino acids long. V lost 4 bases, J lost 0 bases, and 16 bases lay in between. In DNA form, the CDR3 reads TGTGCCAGCAGCTCGATGGGGGGGCGGTACTCTGGGGCCAACGTCCTGACTTTC. Residues: CASSSMGGRYSGANVLTF.

This clonotype showed up many times. The chain has TRBV9 and TRBJ2-7; D call uncertain. Germline lookup yields CDR1 SGDLS and CDR2 YYNGEE. The CDR3 contains 15 residues. Trimming took 0 bases from V and 3 from J, leaving 13 bases between them. CDR3 region: CASSVGVIPSYEQYF. CDR3 coding DNA: TGTGCCAGCAGCGTAGGAGTAATCCCCAGCTACGAGCAGTACTTC.

In this sample, this clonotype turned up many times. The rearrangement links TRBV30 to TRBJ1-3; D ambiguous. This CDR3 is 12 amino acids long. Trimming took off 5 bases at V and 4 bases at J, with 9 bases between the two ends. Germline V lookup: CDR1 GTSNPN, CDR2 SVGIG (reference sequence). The CDR3, as DNA: TGTGCCTGGGTAGTTGTCGGAAACACCATATATTTT. Protein: CAWVVVGNTIYF.

This clonotype has at least ten counts. V usage is TRBV12-5 and J usage is TRBJ1-1, with 7 nucleotides matching TRBD1. V trimming: 4 bases; J trimming: 4 bases; junction bases outside the gene matches: 9. There are 15 residues in the CDR3. Germline CDR1 reads LGHNT; CDR2 reads FRNRAP. CDR3 DNA: TGTGCTAGTGGTTCCGGACAGGATGGGAGCACTGAAGCTTTCTTT. Encoded protein: CASGSGQDGSTEAFF.

The sample holds many counts of this clonotype. J is TRBJ1-2 and V is TRBV4-1; maybe TRBD1 (6 bases). The CDR3 length is 16 residues. Germline CDR1 reads MGHRA; CDR2 reads YSYEKL. V dropped 4 bases and J dropped 5 bases, with 20 bases sitting between them. This CDR3 reads CASSPNVDSDLYGYTF. In nucleotides, the CDR3 is TGCGCCAGCAGCCCTAACGTGGACAGCGATCTATATGGCTACACCTTC.

This rearrangement joins TRBV30 to TRBJ2-1; D is possibly TRBD2 (6 bases). The CDR3 totals 13 residues. Germline-derived CDR1 and CDR2 are GTSNPN and SVGIG (reference sequence). V lost 5 bases and J 3 bases, leaving 11 bases between the germline ends. The CDR3 is CAWGAGYYNEQFF. The DNA for the CDR3 is TGTGCCTGGGGCGCGGGATACTACAATGAGCAGTTCTTC.

This clonotype was seen ten or more times. J is TRBJ1-2 and V is TRBV27, with D possibly TRBD1 on 5 matching bases. This CDR3 is 13 amino acids long. The germline gives CDR1 MNHEY, CDR2 SMNVEV (reference sequence). V gave up 8 bases and J gave up 7 bases, with 17 bases separating them. The CDR3 loop is CASRQSLRGGYTF. The CDR3 DNA reads TGTGCCAGCCGACAGTCCCTGAGAGGTGGCTACACCTTC.